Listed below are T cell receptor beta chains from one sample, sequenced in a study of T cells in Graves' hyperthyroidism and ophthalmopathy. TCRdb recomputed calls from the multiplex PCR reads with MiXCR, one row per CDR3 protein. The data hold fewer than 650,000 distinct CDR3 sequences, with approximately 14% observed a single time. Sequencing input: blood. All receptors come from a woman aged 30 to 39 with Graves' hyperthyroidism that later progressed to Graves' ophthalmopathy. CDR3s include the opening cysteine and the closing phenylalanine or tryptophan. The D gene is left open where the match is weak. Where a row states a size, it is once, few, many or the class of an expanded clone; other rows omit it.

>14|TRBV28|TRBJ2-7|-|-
CASTGTPRGDEQYF
TGTGCCAGCACCGGGACTCCTCGGGGAGACGAGCAGTACTTC
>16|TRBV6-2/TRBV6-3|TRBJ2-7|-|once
CASSPEGGIASNEQYF
TGTGCCAGCAGTCCCGAGGGAGGAATAGCTAGTAACGAGCAGTACTTC
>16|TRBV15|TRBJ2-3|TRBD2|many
CATSRVPSGSTDTQYF
TGTGCCACCAGCAGAGTCCCTAGCGGCTCCACAGATACGCAGTATTTT
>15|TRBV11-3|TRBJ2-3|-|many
CASSLQRHEGDTQYF
TGTGCCAGCAGCTTACAGCGCCACGAAGGAGATACGCAGTATTTT
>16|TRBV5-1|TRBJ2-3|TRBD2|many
CASSGMSGTSTDTQYF
TGCGCCAGCAGCGGAATGAGCGGGACTAGCACAGATACGCAGTATTTT
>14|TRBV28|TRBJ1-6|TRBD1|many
CASSFPDRDSPLHF
TGTGCCAGCAGTTTCCCGGACAGGGATTCACCCCTCCACTTT
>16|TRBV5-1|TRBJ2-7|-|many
CASSLAQGVVTYEQYF
TGCGCCAGCAGCTTGGCACAGGGAGTTGTCACCTACGAGCAGTACTTC
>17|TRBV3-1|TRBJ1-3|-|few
CASSQEGGGSSGNTIYF
TGTGCCAGCAGCCAAGAGGGGGGGGGGAGCTCTGGAAACACCATATATTTT
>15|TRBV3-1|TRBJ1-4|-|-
CASSQAGSWDEKLFF
TGTGCCAGCAGCCAAGCAGGGTCGTGGGATGAAAAACTGTTTTTT
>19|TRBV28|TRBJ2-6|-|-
CASSWVYGPESSGANVLTF
TGTGCCAGCAGTTGGGTTTATGGACCCGAGAGCTCTGGGGCCAACGTCCTGACTTTC
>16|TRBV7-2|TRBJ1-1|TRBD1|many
CASSFSGQGRWTEAFF
TGTGCCAGCAGCTTTTCAGGACAGGGGAGGTGGACTGAAGCTTTCTTT
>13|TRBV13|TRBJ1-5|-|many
CASGEGRLAAQHF
TGTGCCAGCGGGGAGGGACGGCTCGCGGCCCAGCATTTT
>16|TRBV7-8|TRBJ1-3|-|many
CASSLKGRGIGNTIYF
TGTGCCAGCAGCTTAAAGGGCCGGGGGATCGGAAACACCATATATTTT
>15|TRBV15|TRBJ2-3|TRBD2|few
CATSSTSGRTDTQYF
TGTGCCACCAGCAGTACCAGCGGGAGAACAGATACGCAGTATTTT
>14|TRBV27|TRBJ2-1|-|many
CASSLMVGGNEQFF
TGTGCCAGCAGTTTGATGGTAGGGGGTAATGAGCAGTTCTTC
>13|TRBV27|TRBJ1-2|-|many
CASRKEGRVGYTF
TGTGCCAGCAGAAAGGAGGGACGTGTTGGCTACACCTTC
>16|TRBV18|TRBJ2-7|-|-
CASPPARRGQPYEQYF
TGTGCCAGCCCACCAGCTCGCCGGGGCCAACCCTACGAGCAGTACTTC
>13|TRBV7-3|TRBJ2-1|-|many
CASSLNGVDEQFF
TGTGCCAGCAGCTTAAATGGCGTCGATGAGCAGTTCTTC
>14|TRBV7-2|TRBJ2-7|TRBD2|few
CASSLRESGYEQYF
TGTGCCAGCAGCTTGCGGGAGTCCGGCTACGAGCAGTACTTC
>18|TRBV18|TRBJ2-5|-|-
CASSPLSGSSWGQETQYF
TGTGCCAGCTCACCCCTTAGCGGATCGTCGTGGGGGCAAGAGACCCAGTACTTC
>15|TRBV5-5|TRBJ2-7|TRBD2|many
CASSFGAGVWYEQYF
TGTGCCAGCAGCTTCGGAGCGGGAGTTTGGTACGAGCAGTACTTC
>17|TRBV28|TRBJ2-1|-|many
CASSLFHNGRSYNEQFF
TGTGCCAGCAGTTTATTTCATAACGGTCGCTCCTACAATGAGCAGTTCTTC
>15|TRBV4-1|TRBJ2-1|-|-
CASSLRALSNNEQFF
TGCGCCAGCAGCCTGAGAGCTCTGTCGAACAATGAGCAGTTCTTC
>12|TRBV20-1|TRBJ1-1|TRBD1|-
CSALTGGGEAFF
TGCAGTGCATTGACAGGGGGCGGTGAAGCTTTCTTT
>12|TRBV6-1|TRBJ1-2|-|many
CASSDGRYGYTF
TGTGCCAGCAGTGACGGACGCTATGGCTACACCTTC
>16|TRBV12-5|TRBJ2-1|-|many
CASGFPGGSSYNEQFF
TGTGCTAGTGGTTTCCCTGGGGGAAGCTCCTACAATGAGCAGTTCTTC
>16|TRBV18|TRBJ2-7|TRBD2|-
CASSSNPGLGSSEQYF
TGTGCCAGCTCATCAAACCCGGGACTAGGTAGCTCCGAGCAGTACTTC